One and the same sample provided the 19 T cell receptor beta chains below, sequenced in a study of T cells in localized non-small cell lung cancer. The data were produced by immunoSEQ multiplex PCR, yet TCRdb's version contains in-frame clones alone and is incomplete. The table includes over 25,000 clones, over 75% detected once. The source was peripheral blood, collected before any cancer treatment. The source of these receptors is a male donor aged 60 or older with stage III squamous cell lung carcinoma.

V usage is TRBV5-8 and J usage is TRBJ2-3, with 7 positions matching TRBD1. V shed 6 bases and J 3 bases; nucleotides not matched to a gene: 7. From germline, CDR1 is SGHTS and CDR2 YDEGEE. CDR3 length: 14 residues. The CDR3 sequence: CASNLKQGTDTQYF. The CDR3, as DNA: TGTGCCAGCAACCTAAAACAGGGGACAGATACGCAGTATTTT.

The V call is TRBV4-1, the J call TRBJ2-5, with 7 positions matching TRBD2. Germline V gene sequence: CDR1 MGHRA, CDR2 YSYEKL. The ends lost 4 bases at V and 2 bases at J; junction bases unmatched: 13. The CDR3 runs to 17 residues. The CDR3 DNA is TGCGCCAGCAGCCTAAGGGCCCAGAGCGGGATACAAGAGACCCAGTACTTC. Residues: CASSLRAQSGIQETQYF.

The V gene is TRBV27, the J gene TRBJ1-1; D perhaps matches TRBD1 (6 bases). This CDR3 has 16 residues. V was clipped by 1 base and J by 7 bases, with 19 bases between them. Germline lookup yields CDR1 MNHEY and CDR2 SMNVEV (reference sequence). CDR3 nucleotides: TGTGCCAGCAGTTTATTCCCAAACGGGGGGCAGGTTGAAGCTTTCTTT. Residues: CASSLFPNGGQVEAFF.

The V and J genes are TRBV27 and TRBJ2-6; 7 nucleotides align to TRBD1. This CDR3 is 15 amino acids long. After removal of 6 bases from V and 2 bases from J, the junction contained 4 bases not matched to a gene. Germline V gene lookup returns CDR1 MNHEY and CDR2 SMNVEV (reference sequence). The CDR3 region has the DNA TGTGCCAGCAGGAAGGGGGCTACTGGGGCCAACGTCCTGACTTTC. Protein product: CASRKGATGANVLTF.

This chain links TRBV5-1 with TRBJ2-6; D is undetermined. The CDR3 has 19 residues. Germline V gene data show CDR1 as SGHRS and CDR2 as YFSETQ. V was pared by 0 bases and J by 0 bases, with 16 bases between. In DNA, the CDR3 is TGCGCCAGCAGCTTGGCCGAGGTTAGGGTTGGCTCTGGGGCCAACGTCCTGACTTTC. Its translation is CASSLAEVRVGSGANVLTF.

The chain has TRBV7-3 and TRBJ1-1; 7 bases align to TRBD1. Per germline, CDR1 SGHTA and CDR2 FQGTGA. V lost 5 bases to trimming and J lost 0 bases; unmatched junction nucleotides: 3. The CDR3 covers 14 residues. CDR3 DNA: TGTGCCAGCAGCGCCGGGACAGTGAACACTGAAGCTTTCTTT. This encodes CASSAGTVNTEAFF.

CDR3 in DNA: TGTGCCAGTAGATTAGCGGGGGGAAATGAGCAGTTCTTC. Translation gives CASRLAGGNEQFF. This sequence joins TRBV19 and TRBJ2-1; 10 bases match TRBD2. The CDR3 spans 13 residues. The V and J ends lost 6 bases and 7 bases, in that order; junction bases with no gene match: 3. Germline V gives CDR1 LNHDA, CDR2 SQIVND (reference sequence).

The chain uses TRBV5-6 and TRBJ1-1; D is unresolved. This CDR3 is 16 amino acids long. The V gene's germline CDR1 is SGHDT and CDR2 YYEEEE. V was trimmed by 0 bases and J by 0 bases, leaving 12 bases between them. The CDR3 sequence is CASSLGPLFLNTEAFF. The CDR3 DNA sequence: TGTGCCAGCAGCTTGGGGCCCCTGTTTTTGAACACTGAAGCTTTCTTT.

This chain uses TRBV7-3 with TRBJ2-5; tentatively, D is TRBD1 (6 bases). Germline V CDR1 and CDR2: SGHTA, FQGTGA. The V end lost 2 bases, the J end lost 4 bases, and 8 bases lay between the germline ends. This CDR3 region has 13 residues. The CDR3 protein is CASSLVGGETQYF. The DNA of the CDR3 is TGTGCCAGCAGCTTAGTAGGGGGAGAGACCCAGTACTTC.

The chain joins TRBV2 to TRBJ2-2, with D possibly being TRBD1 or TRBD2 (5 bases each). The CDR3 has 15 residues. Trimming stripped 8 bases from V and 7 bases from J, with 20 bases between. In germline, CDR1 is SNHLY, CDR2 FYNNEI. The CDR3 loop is CASGDQRRTGGELFF. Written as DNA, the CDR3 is TGTGCCAGCGGGGACCAACGACGAACGGGCGGGGAGCTGTTTTTT.

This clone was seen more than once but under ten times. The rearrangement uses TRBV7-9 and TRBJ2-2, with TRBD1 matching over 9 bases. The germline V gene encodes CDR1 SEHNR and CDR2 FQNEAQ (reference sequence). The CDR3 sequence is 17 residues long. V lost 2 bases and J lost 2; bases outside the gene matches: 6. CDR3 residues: CASSLTGGLVNTGELFF. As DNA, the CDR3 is TGTGCCAGCAGCTTAACAGGGGGCTTAGTTAACACCGGGGAGCTGTTTTTT. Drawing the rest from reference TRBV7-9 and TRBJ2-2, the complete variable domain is DTGVSQNPRHKITKRGQNVTFRCDPISEHNRLYWYRQTLGQGPEFLTYFQNEAQLEKSRLLSDRFSAERPKGSFSTLEIQRTEQGDSAMYLCASSLTGGLVNTGELFFGEGSRLTVL.

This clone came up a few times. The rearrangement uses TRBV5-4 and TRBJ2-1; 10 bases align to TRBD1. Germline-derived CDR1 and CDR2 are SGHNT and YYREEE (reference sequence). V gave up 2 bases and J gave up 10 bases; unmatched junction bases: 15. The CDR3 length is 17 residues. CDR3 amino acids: CASSLSVDRGQGVEQFF. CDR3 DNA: TGTGCCAGCAGCTTAAGTGTCGACAGGGGGCAAGGCGTGGAGCAGTTCTTC.

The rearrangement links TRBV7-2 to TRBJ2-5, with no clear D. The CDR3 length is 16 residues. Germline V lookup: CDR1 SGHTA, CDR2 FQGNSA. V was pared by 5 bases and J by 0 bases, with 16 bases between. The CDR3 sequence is CASSLRQPSHQETQYF. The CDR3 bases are TGTGCCAGCAGCCTCCGACAACCATCACACCAAGAGACCCAGTACTTC.

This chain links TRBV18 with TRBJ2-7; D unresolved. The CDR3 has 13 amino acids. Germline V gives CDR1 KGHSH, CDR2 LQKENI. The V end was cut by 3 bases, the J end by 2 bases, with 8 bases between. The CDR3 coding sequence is TGTGCCAGCTCACCGGGGTTGGCCTACGAGCAGTACTTC. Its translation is CASSPGLAYEQYF. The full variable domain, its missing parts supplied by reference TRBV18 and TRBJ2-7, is NAGVMQNPRHLVRRRGQEARLRCSPMKGHSHVYWYRQLPEEGLKFMVYLQKENIIDESGMPKERFSAEFPKEGPSILRIQQVVRGDSAAYFCASSPGLAYEQYFGPGTRLTVT.

The CDR3, as DNA: TGTGCCAGCAGCCCCAGCCGGACTAGCGGGCAAGGAGAGCAGTACTTC. Its translation: CASSPSRTSGQGEQYF. The J gene is TRBJ2-7, the V gene TRBV7-2; 11 bases are a match to TRBD2. This CDR3 region has 16 residues. Germline loops: CDR1 SGHTA, CDR2 FQGNSA. V lost 5 bases to trimming and J lost 7 bases; unmatched junction nucleotides: 13. The full variable domain, rest sourced from reference TRBV7-2 and TRBJ2-7, is GAGVSQSPSNKVTEKGKDVELRCDPISGHTALYWYRQSLGQGLEFLIYFQGNSAPDKSGLPSDRFSAERTGGSVSTLTIQRTQQEDSAVYLCASSPSRTSGQGEQYFGPGTRLTVT.

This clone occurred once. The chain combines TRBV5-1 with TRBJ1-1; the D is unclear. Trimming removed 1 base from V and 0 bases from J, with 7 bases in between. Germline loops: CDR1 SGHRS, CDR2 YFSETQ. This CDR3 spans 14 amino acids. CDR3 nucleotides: TGCGCCAGCAGCTTGCTATTGATGAACACTGAAGCTTTCTTT. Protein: CASSLLLMNTEAFF.

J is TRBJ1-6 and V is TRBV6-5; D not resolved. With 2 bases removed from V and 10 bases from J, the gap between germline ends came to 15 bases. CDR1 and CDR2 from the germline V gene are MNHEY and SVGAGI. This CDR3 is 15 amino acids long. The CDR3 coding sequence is TGTGCCAGCAGTTACGACGTGGTGTCGGGGTCACCCCTCCACTTT. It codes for CASSYDVVSGSPLHF.

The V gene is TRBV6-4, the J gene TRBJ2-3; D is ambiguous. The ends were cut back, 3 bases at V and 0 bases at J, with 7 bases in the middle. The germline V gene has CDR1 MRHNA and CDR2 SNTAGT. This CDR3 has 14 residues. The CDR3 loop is CASSESESTDTQYF. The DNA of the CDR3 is TGTGCCAGCAGTGAGTCTGAAAGCACAGATACGCAGTATTTT.

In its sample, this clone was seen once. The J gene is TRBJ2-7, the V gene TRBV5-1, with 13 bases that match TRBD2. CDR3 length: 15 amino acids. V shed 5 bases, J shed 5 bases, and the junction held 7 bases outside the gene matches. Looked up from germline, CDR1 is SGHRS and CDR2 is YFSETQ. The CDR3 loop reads CASRHRLAGGNEQYF. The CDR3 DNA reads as TGCGCCAGCAGGCACCGACTAGCGGGAGGTAACGAGCAGTACTTC.